A single TCR beta chain is shown here with its context. The sample is drawn from a study of blood T cell repertoires in COVID-19. Study-level background: COVID-19 samples collected from the United States, Italy and Spain covered acute and convalescent phases. Sample material is recorded as cDNA or gDNA derived from T cells, B-cell-depleted T cells, or PBMCs.

In the source study's methods: Reference gene primer amplification yielded estimated nucleated cell counts. The table came from immunoSEQ multiplex PCR; TCRdb's copy has only in-frame clones and leaves some out. For V, J and clone size, that table is used; D and trimming come from the DNA. The table records some 210,000 clones, 80% to 90% of them present only once. What was sequenced was peripheral blood. The origin of this receptor is a human donor in a cohort sampled during active COVID-19.

The CDR3 spells CASSPTRGPTDTQYF. Written as DNA, the CDR3 is TGTGCCAGCAGCCCCACGCGGGGGCCGACGGATACGCAGTATTTT. This rearrangement joins TRBV9 to TRBJ2-3, with a tentative D call TRBD2 (7 bases). In germline, CDR1 is SGDLS, CDR2 YYNGEE. V dropped 4 bases and J dropped 6 bases, with 18 bases sitting between them. The CDR3 contains 15 residues. Looking up the rest from reference TRBV9 and TRBJ2-3 gives the full variable domain: DSGVTQTPKHLITATGQRVTLRCSPRSGDLSVYWYQQSLDQGLQFLIQYYNGEERAKGNILERFSAQQFPDLHSELNLSSLELGDSALYFCASSPTRGPTDTQYFGPGTRLTVL.